This entry lists 23 T cell receptor beta chains sequenced from one sample in a study of blood T cell repertoires in COVID-19 (dated by TCRdb to the early 2020s). Libraries were prepared through the immunoSEQ multiplex PCR assay. TCRdb obtained this table from immuneACCESS and retained in-frame rearrangements with V and J assigned. These tables miss some clones; where compared with another copy, unresolved V genes account for less than half of the shortfall, and the remainder is unexplained. In all, the sample holds around 43,000 clones, and approximately 88% of those were seen once. The ten biggest clones cover more than 7% of the sample. Input material: peripheral blood. All receptors derive from a woman between 65 and 79 years old with acute or convalescent COVID-19.

This clone is classed as medium-sized. This chain uses TRBV7-2 with TRBJ2-1, with a tentative D call TRBD2 (5 bases). The CDR3 is made up of 15 amino acids. V was clipped by 5 bases and J by 4 bases, with 15 bases between them. The germline CDR1 and CDR2 sequences are SGHTA and FQGNSA. CDR3 residues: CASSPSRVGYNEQFF. The CDR3 DNA follows: TGTGCCAGCAGCCCTAGCCGTGTGGGTTACAATGAGCAGTTCTTC.

The V gene is TRBV2, the J gene TRBJ2-3; maybe TRBD1 (5 bases). Trimming left V 7 bases short and J 2 bases short, with 10 bases between. Germline loops: CDR1 SNHLY, CDR2 FYNNEI. The CDR3 contains 13 residues. Written as DNA, the CDR3 is TGTGCCAGCAACTTCAGGGTCACAGATACGCAGTATTTT. Its translation: CASNFRVTDTQYF.

This clone was observed once. The CDR3 DNA reads TGTGCCAGCAGCCAAGATCCTGGCCAGCCCCAGCATTTT. Translating it yields CASSQDPGQPQHF. V is TRBV3-1 (or the pseudogene TRBV3-2) and J is TRBJ1-5; unclear D gene. The germline V and J ends were trimmed by 0 bases and 7 bases, with 7 bases remaining between them. Germline CDR1 reads LGHDT; CDR2 reads YNNKEL (reference sequence). There are 13 residues in the CDR3.

This chain joins TRBV9 and TRBJ2-3; 11 bases align to TRBD2. CDR1 is SGDLS and CDR2 is YYNGEE in the germline V gene. The ends lost 3 bases at V and 0 bases at J; junction bases unmatched: 3. This CDR3 contains 16 residues. The CDR3 nucleotides are TGTGCCAGCAGCGAGGGGACTAGCGGAAGCACAGATACGCAGTATTTT. Protein product: CASSEGTSGSTDTQYF.

The V and J genes are TRBV11-3 and TRBJ2-3; D perhaps matches TRBD1 (7 bases). The ends were cut back, 3 bases at V and 0 bases at J, with 13 bases in the middle. CDR1 is SGHNT and CDR2 is YENEEA in the germline V gene. This CDR3 is built from 16 residues. This chain's CDR3 is CASSFAGTASTDTQYF. The CDR3 DNA is TGTGCCAGCAGCTTCGCGGGGACAGCTAGCACAGATACGCAGTATTTT.

The chain links TRBV7-2 to TRBJ2-5; D ambiguous. In germline, CDR1 is SGHTA, CDR2 FQGNSA. Between the trimmed V and J ends, which lost 3 bases and 1 base, there was a span of 6 bases. The CDR3 consists of 13 residues. CDR3 coding DNA: TGTGCCAGCAGCTTTCCAGTCCAAGAGACCCAGTACTTC. Its protein product is CASSFPVQETQYF.

The chain employs TRBV15 and TRBJ2-7, with no clear D. The V end lost 5 bases, the J end lost 7 bases, and 15 bases lay between the germline ends. Germline lookup yields CDR1 LNHNV and CDR2 YYDKDF (reference sequence). The CDR3 spans 13 residues. The chain's CDR3 is CATSAPGFSEQYV. The CDR3 nucleotides are TGTGCCACCAGCGCTCCCGGGTTTAGTGAGCAGTACGTC.

The genes are TRBV10-2 and TRBJ2-3; D is possibly TRBD1 (6 bases). This CDR3 region has 14 residues. With 2 bases removed from V and 4 bases from J, the gap between germline ends came to 10 bases. Germline V gene data show CDR1 as WSHSY and CDR2 as SAAADI. CDR3 DNA sequence: TGCGCCAGCAGTGAGGCAGGGGCGGCAGATACGCAGTATTTT. Protein sequence: CASSEAGAADTQYF.

This rearrangement joins TRBV6-5 to TRBJ1-6; maybe TRBD1 (5 bases). The CDR3 loop spans 16 amino acids. Germline V CDR1 and CDR2: MNHEY, SVGAGI. V was cut by 2 bases and J by 7 bases, with 15 bases left in between. In DNA, the CDR3 is TGTGCCAGCAGTTACACCGGGACGGAGGGGAATTCACCCCTCCACTTT. Translating gives CASSYTGTEGNSPLHF.

The chain employs TRBV6-5 and TRBJ1-3; a weak D match, TRBD1 (6 bases). V was cut by 6 bases and J by 0 bases, with 9 bases left in between. CDR1 and CDR2 from the germline V gene are MNHEY and SVGAGI. CDR3 length: 14 amino acids. In nucleotides, the CDR3 is TGTGCCAGCAGAGGGACATACTCTGGAAACACCATATATTTT. Protein: CASRGTYSGNTIYF.

The V call is TRBV7-9, the J call TRBJ1-5; D is unresolved. Germline V gene data show CDR1 as SEHNR and CDR2 as FQNEAQ (reference sequence). The CDR3 is made up of 15 amino acids. The V end was cut by 1 base, the J end by 6 bases, with 13 bases between. The CDR3 DNA reads TGTGCCAGCAGCTTAGGGACCTTAGGGAGTCAGCCCCAGCATTTT. Translated: CASSLGTLGSQPQHF.

The CDR3 here is CASSQGTSRTQYF. The DNA of the CDR3 is TGTGCCAGCAGCCAAGGGACTAGCCGGACCCAGTACTTC. V gene TRBV14 combines with J gene TRBJ2-5; the match to TRBD2 covers 8 bases. Germline V gene lookup returns CDR1 SGHDN and CDR2 FVKESK. J was trimmed by 7 bases and V by 1 base; bases with no gene match: 2. This CDR3 is built from 13 residues.

The V gene is TRBV19, the J gene TRBJ1-4, with a weak D call TRBD1 (5 bases). V gave up 9 bases and J gave up 10 bases, with 12 bases separating them. The germline gives CDR1 LNHDA, CDR2 SQIVND (reference sequence). This CDR3 is 11 amino acids long. In nucleotides, the CDR3 is TGTGCCAGGGGGGGAATCGTAAAACTGTTTTTT. Amino acid sequence: CARGGIVKLFF.

The chain has TRBV19 and TRBJ1-2; the match to TRBD1 covers 10 bases. Germline CDR1 reads LNHDA; CDR2 reads SQIVND (reference sequence). The CDR3 sequence is 14 residues long. With V trimmed by 8 bases and J by 3 bases, 6 bases remained unmatched. The chain's CDR3 is CASSPGTGDYGYTF. CDR3 nucleotide sequence: TGTGCCAGTTCACCTGGGACAGGGGACTATGGCTACACCTTC.

V is TRBV9 and J is TRBJ2-2; 13 bases are a match to TRBD2. Unmatched junction bases numbered 12, after V lost 3 bases and J lost 4 bases. CDR3 size: 19 residues. Germline V gene data show CDR1 as SGDLS and CDR2 as YYNGEE. CDR3 coding DNA: TGTGCCAGCAGCGCAGGGGTTCCGGGACTAGCGGGAATCACCGGGGAGCTGTTTTTT. Its translation is CASSAGVPGLAGITGELFF.

The chain is built from TRBV19 and TRBJ2-3, with TRBD2 as a possible D gene (6 bases). Trimming pared 0 bases from V and 2 bases from J, leaving 12 bases between. The length of the CDR3 is 16 residues. Germline lookup yields CDR1 LNHDA and CDR2 SQIVND (reference sequence). The CDR3 coding sequence is TGTGCCAGTAGTATAGAGCGCGGGGCGGACACAGATACGCAGTATTTT. The encoded protein is CASSIERGADTDTQYF. Full variable domain (remainder filled in from reference TRBV19 and TRBJ2-3): DGGITQSPKYLFRKEGQNVTLSCEQNLNHDAMYWYRQDPGQGLRLIYYSQIVNDFQKGDIAEGYSVSREKKESFPLTVTSAQKNPTAFYLCASSIERGADTDTQYFGPGTRLTVL.

The gene calls are TRBV11-2 and TRBJ1-1; 9 bases fit TRBD1. Germline values: CDR1 SGHAT, CDR2 FQNNGV. The J segment lost 10 bases and the V segment lost 6 bases, leaving 9 bases of the junction unmatched. The length of the CDR3 is 13 residues. CDR3 region: CASRSTGGAVAFF. In nucleotides, the CDR3 is TGTGCCAGCAGATCAACAGGGGGCGCGGTAGCTTTCTTT. Based on the CDR3 plus reference TRBV11-2 and TRBJ1-1, the full variable domain is EAGVAQSPRYKIIEKRQSVAFWCNPISGHATLYWYQQILGQGPKLLIQFQNNGVVDDSQLPKDRFSAERLKGVDSTLKIQPAKLEDSAVYLCASRSTGGAVAFFGQGTRLTVV.

This clone was picked up one time. The V and J genes are TRBV30 and TRBJ1-6, with a tentative D call TRBD1 (6 bases). The V gene lost 4 bases and the J gene lost 2 bases, with 9 bases spanning the gap. The germline V gene has CDR1 GTSNPN and CDR2 SVGIG (reference sequence). The CDR3 runs to 14 residues. Written as DNA, the CDR3 is TGTGCCTGGAACAGGGATCCCTATAATTCACCCCTCCACTTT. Its translation is CAWNRDPYNSPLHF.

The chain joins TRBV7-9 to TRBJ2-3; 9 bases are shared with TRBD2. Unmatched junction bases numbered 3, after V lost 8 bases and J lost 0 bases. CDR1 is SEHNR and CDR2 is FQNEAQ in the germline V gene (reference sequence). The CDR3 totals 14 residues. The CDR3 loop reads CASSREGSTDTQYF. Written as DNA, the CDR3 is TGTGCCAGCTCGCGGGAGGGGAGCACAGATACGCAGTATTTT.

The chain links TRBV6-2 or TRBV6-3 to TRBJ1-6; 8 bases match TRBD1. CDR1 is MNHEY, CDR2 SVGEGT, per germline. The CDR3 loop spans 15 amino acids. The V segment lost 2 bases and the J segment 8 bases; nucleotides outside the gene matches: 5. DNA for the CDR3: TGTGCCAGCAGTTACAGGGGGACAGGTCATTCACCCCTCCACTTT. It yields the protein CASSYRGTGHSPLHF.

The V and J genes are TRBV7-9 and TRBJ1-2, with 8 bases matching TRBD1. The CDR3 spans 15 residues. V shed 2 bases and J 4 bases; nucleotides not matched to a gene: 6. Germline V gene data show CDR1 as SEHNR and CDR2 as FQNEAQ (reference sequence). CDR3 region: CASSLTRDRTYGYTF. CDR3 DNA sequence: TGTGCCAGCAGCTTAACTAGGGACAGGACCTATGGCTACACCTTC.

The rearrangement uses TRBV6-5 and TRBJ2-7; 7 bases agree with TRBD1. The CDR3 runs to 14 residues. Trimming removed 6 bases from V and 2 bases from J; junction bases left unmatched: 7. Germline V gene data show CDR1 as MNHEY and CDR2 as SVGAGI. The CDR3 protein is CASRDREGTYEQYV. CDR3 nucleotides: TGTGCCAGCAGAGACAGGGAAGGAACCTACGAGCAGTACGTC.

The chain uses TRBV14 and TRBJ1-2; a weak D match, TRBD1 (5 bases). Germline CDR1 and CDR2: SGHDN and FVKESK. This CDR3 spans 13 amino acids. Trimming took 3 bases from V and 6 from J, leaving 11 bases between them. CDR3 sequence (DNA): TGTGCCAGCAGCCAGAGGTCCAGGGATGGCTACACCTTC. This encodes CASSQRSRDGYTF.